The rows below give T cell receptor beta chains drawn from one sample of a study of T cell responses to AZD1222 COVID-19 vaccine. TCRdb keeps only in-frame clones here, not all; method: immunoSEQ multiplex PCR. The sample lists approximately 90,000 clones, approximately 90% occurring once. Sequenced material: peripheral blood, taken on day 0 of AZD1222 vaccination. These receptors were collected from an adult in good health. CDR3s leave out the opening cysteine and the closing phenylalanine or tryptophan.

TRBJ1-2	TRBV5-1	ASSLTGGIEGYT
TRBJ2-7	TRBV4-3	ASSQGIGSYEQY
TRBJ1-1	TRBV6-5	ASGDRVTTEAF
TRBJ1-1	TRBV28	ASSSYTGGGGETEAF
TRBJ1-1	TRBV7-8	ASSLELRTVNTEAF
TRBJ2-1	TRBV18	ASSLVGGLSYNEQF
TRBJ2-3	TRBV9	ASSEEGGTTDTQY
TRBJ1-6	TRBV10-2	ASSGTVYSPLH
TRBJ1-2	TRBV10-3	AISDEGYGYT
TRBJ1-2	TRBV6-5	ASRLQGLGYT
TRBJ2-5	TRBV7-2	ASRPLLGVQETQY
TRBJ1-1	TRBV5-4	ASSLPGRLNTEAF
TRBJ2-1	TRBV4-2	ASSQDSSGSSYNEQF
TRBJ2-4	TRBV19	ASREQGAKNIQY
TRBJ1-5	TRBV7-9	ASSLGGSSGNQPQH
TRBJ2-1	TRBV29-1	SVTSGRGGNEQF
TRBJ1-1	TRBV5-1	ASTRGGQMNTEAF
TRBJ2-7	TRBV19	ASNPGKRAFGEQY
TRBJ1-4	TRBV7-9	ASSHDRAEKLF
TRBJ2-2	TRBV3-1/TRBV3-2	ASSRPGQAGELF
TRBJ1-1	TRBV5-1	ASSTRGRSEAF
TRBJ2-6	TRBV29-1	SVDEGYGANVLT
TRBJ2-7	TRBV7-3	ASSSPRYEQY
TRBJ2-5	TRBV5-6	ASSFRASGVGETQY
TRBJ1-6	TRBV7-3	ASSQGQGYSPLH
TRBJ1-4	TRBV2	ASSELEKLF
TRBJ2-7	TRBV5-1	ASSLGVGSGAYEQY
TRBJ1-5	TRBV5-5	ASSLGGTANQPQH
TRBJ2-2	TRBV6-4	ASSEALAGELF
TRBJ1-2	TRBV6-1	ASSEFPLTYGYT
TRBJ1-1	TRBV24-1	ATSDRGRGKAF
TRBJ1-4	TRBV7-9	ASSPRGTGLNEKLF
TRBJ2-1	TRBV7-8	ASSLVSSELYNEQF
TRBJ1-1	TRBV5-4	ASSGGLNTEAF
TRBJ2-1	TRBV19	ASSLGLEYNEQF
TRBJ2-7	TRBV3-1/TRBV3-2	ASSPGTTYEQY
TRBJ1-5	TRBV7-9	ASMEGGGNQPQH
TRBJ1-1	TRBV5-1	ASSKTRSLDTEAF
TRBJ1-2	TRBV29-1	SVDGQGVGYGYT
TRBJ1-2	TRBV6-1	ASSESGFGYGYT
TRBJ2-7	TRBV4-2	ASSRPTRGLAEFGSYEQY
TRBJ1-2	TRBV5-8	ASRLTGGRGYGYT
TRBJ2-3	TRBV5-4	ASSLGLAGVSDLTDTQY
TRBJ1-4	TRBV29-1	SVWSGLYNEKLF
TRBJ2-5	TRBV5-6	ASSLRLLNPKGETQY
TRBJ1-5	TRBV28	ASGRDRFSNQPQH
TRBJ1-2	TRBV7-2	ASSLLLQGSNYGYT
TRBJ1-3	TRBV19	ASTPAVGASGNTIY
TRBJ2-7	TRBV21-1	ASSKRATDRSHEQY
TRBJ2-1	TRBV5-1	ASSGTSGAYNEQF
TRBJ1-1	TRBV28	ASSLGWDSHAF
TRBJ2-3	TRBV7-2	ASSLDQHTQY
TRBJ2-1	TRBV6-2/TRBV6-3	ASSSSGGSSYNEQF